This is a list of T cell receptor beta chains from one sample in a study of Ad26.COV2.S vaccination and SARS-CoV-2 variants. Some clones are missing from TCRdb's copy, which holds only in-frame ones; the method was immunoSEQ multiplex PCR. The profile shows 300,000 to 350,000 clones, 70% to 90% of them singletons. The input for sequencing was peripheral blood, taken in a trial of Ad26.COV2.S vaccine versus placebo. The receptor set was obtained from a person aged 18-65 years who received the Ad26.COV2.S COVID-19 vaccine or a placebo. The CDR3 runs from the conserved cysteine through the conserved F or W. D genes are given only for firm matches. Size is stated for part of the rows, as once, few or many counts, or as a class when the clone is expanded.

size | D | J | V | length | DNA | CDR3
- | TRBD1 | TRBJ2-2 | TRBV2 | 14 | TGTGCCAGCAGTGTTTCAGGGGGCACCGGGGAGCTGTTTTTT | CASSVSGGTGELFF
- | TRBD1 | TRBJ2-6 | TRBV7-3 | 17 | TGTGCCAGCAGCCCCCGGACAGGGTGGACTGGGGCCAACGTCCTGACTTTC | CASSPRTGWTGANVLTF
- | - | TRBJ1-2 | TRBV7-8 | 17 | TGTGCCAGCAGCTTAGCGCCGACTGTGACAGGATTTTATGGCTACACCTTC | CASSLAPTVTGFYGYTF
once | TRBD1 | TRBJ1-2 | TRBV28 | 15 | TGTGCCAGCTACGAAAAGGGGACAGGTGGTTATGGCTACACCTTC | CASYEKGTGGYGYTF
- | - | TRBJ2-2 | TRBV28 | 14 | TGTGCCAGCAGAGACAGACTAAACACCGGGGAGCTGTTTTTT | CASRDRLNTGELFF
- | - | TRBJ2-2 | TRBV3-1/TRBV3-2 | 16 | TGTGCCAGCAGCCTCTACAGGGTAGGCGGCACCGGGGAGCTGTTTTTT | CASSLYRVGGTGELFF
- | - | TRBJ1-2 | TRBV18 | 15 | TGTGCCAGCTCACCAATCCCGGGACCCGGTTATGGCTACACCTTC | CASSPIPGPGYGYTF
- | TRBD2 | TRBJ2-1 | TRBV28 | 13 | TGTGCCAGCAGGGGACTAGACTACAATGAGCAGTTCTTC | CASRGLDYNEQFF
- | - | TRBJ1-1 | TRBV30 | 12 | TGTGCCCTGGAATGGAGGAACACTGAAGCTTTCTTT | CALEWRNTEAFF
- | - | TRBJ1-4 | TRBV5-1 | 13 | TGCGCCAGCAGCCCTACAACTAATGAAAAACTGTTTTTT | CASSPTTNEKLFF
- | TRBD1 | TRBJ2-7 | TRBV7-9 | 16 | TGTGCCAGCAGCCCCCGGACCGGGACAGGGGGCGACGAGCAGTACTTC | CASSPRTGTGGDEQYF
- | TRBD1 | TRBJ2-3 | TRBV2 | 15 | TGTGCCAGCAGTGAAGGACAGGGGAGCACAGATACGCAGTATTTT | CASSEGQGSTDTQYF
- | TRBD2 | TRBJ2-5 | TRBV4-2 | 17 | TGTGCCAGCAGCCAAGTTGCTATCCCGGGACTAGAACAGACCCAGTACTTC | CASSQVAIPGLEQTQYF
- | - | TRBJ2-2 | TRBV27 | 14 | TGTGCCAGCAGTATGGAAGGATACACCGGGGAGCTGTTTTTT | CASSMEGYTGELFF
- | - | TRBJ1-2 | TRBV24-1 | 15 | TGTGCCACCAGTGATTTTGGGCAGCCTAACTATGGCTACACCTTC | CATSDFGQPNYGYTF
- | TRBD1 | TRBJ1-6 | TRBV3-1/TRBV3-2 | 15 | TGTGCCAGCAGCCAAGATACGACAGGGAGTTCACCCCTCCACTTT | CASSQDTTGSSPLHF
- | - | TRBJ2-2 | TRBV10-3 | 14 | TGTGCCATCAGTGAGGGGAGCGGCACCGGGGAGCTGTTTTTT | CAISEGSGTGELFF
medium-sized | TRBD1 | TRBJ2-1 | TRBV6-4 | 14 | TGTGCCAGCTCGGTTAGGACAGGGGGGAATGAGCAGTTCTTC | CASSVRTGGNEQFF
- | - | TRBJ2-7 | TRBV28 | 12 | TGTGCCAGCAGCCTAGGGGGCTACGAGCAGTACTTC | CASSLGGYEQYF
- | TRBD2 | TRBJ2-7 | TRBV10-1 | 13 | TGCGCCAGCAGTGTGAAGCGGGGCTACGAGCAGTACTTC | CASSVKRGYEQYF
- | - | TRBJ1-1 | TRBV5-1 | 17 | TGCGCCAGCAGCCCCCTCCTTCCGGAGATCATGAACACTGAAGCTTTCTTT | CASSPLLPEIMNTEAFF
- | - | TRBJ2-7 | TRBV7-2 | 13 | TGTGCCAGCAGCAATTCATACGCCTACGAGCAGTACTTC | CASSNSYAYEQYF
once | - | TRBJ2-6 | TRBV6-6 | 16 | TGTGCCAGCAGTTACCGGGGGCTCACTGGGGCCAACGTCCTGACTTTC | CASSYRGLTGANVLTF
- | - | TRBJ1-3 | TRBV7-2 | 11 | TGTGCCAGCAGCCCAATCAACACCATATATTTT | CASSPINTIYF
- | - | TRBJ1-1 | TRBV9 | 14 | TGTGCCAGCAGTCAATCCGGGGTGAACACTGAAGCTTTCTTT | CASSQSGVNTEAFF
- | TRBD2 | TRBJ2-1 | TRBV4-2 | 17 | TGTGCCAGCAGCCAAGAGGGACTAGCGGACCTACTGTTAGAGCAGTTCTTC | CASSQEGLADLLLEQFF
few | - | TRBJ2-7 | TRBV27 | 13 | TGTGCCAGCAGTTTAGTAGGAGGGGGAGAGCAGTACTTC | CASSLVGGGEQYF
- | - | TRBJ1-4 | TRBV4-2 | 17 | TGTGCCAGCAGCTCACAGGGAGAATCTGCAACTAATGAAAAACTGTTTTTT | CASSSQGESATNEKLFF
- | - | TRBJ2-7 | TRBV28 | 13 | TGTGCCAGCGGGGGACCGGCCTCCTACGAGCAGTACTTC | CASGGPASYEQYF
- | - | TRBJ2-7 | TRBV2 | 15 | TGTGCCAGCAGTGACGGGCAGGGAGGCTTGGACGAGCAGTACTTC | CASSDGQGGLDEQYF
- | TRBD1 | TRBJ2-7 | TRBV6-4 | 13 | TGTGCCAGCAGTGAAACTCCGGGACAGGGGCAGTACTTC | CASSETPGQGQYF
- | TRBD1 | TRBJ2-7 | TRBV3-1/TRBV3-2 | 15 | TGTGCCAGCCGCCCCGCAGGGGGCGGCCTCTCCGAGCAGTACTTC | CASRPAGGGLSEQYF
once | TRBD2 | TRBJ2-7 | TRBV2 | 13 | TGTGCCAGGAGGGGACTAGCCCAGTACGAGCAGTACTTC | CARRGLAQYEQYF
- | TRBD2 | TRBJ2-3 | TRBV14 | 16 | TGTGCCAGCAGCCCTCAAGCGGGGGTGCCCCCAGATACGCAGTATTTT | CASSPQAGVPPDTQYF
- | - | TRBJ2-5 | TRBV28 | 14 | TGTGCCAGCAGTCGCACACGGTTACAAGAGACCCAGTACTTC | CASSRTRLQETQYF
- | - | TRBJ2-3 | TRBV5-1 | 15 | TGCGCCAGCAGCTTGGGCCCCCCGTGGACAGATACGCAGTATTTT | CASSLGPPWTDTQYF
once | - | TRBJ2-2 | TRBV2 | 14 | TGTGCCAGCAGTGAACGGCAGATCACCGGGGAGCTGTTTTTT | CASSERQITGELFF
- | TRBD2 | TRBJ2-7 | TRBV2 | 13 | TGTGCCAGCAGTGCTATTGGCGGGGGCGAGCAGTACTTC | CASSAIGGGEQYF
- | - | TRBJ2-3 | TRBV2 | 14 | TGTGCCAGCAATGCAGGAAGGAGCACAGATACGCAGTATTTT | CASNAGRSTDTQYF
- | - | TRBJ1-4 | TRBV27 | 15 | TGTGCCAGCAGTTTATCAGGAGCGGTCTGGGAAAAACTGTTTTTT | CASSLSGAVWEKLFF
- | - | TRBJ2-3 | TRBV5-1 | 15 | TGCGCCAGCAGCTTGGCGGGGACCCGCACAGATACGCAGTATTTT | CASSLAGTRTDTQYF
few | - | TRBJ1-1 | TRBV18 | 14 | TGTGCCAGCTCGTCGACAGCACCGAACACTGAAGCTTTCTTT | CASSSTAPNTEAFF
- | - | TRBJ1-2 | TRBV19 | 15 | TGTGCCAGTAGCCTCCCCGGGGGGCGGAACTATGGCTACACCTTC | CASSLPGGRNYGYTF
- | - | TRBJ1-2 | TRBV9 | 15 | TGTGCCAGCAGCCCATACTCCGGGACTAGCGATGGCTACACCTTC | CASSPYSGTSDGYTF
- | TRBD1 | TRBJ2-2 | TRBV18 | 17 | TGTGCCAGCTCACCACAGGACAGGGTGATGAACACCGGGGAGCTGTTTTTT | CASSPQDRVMNTGELFF
- | - | TRBJ1-2 | TRBV5-1 | 12 | TGCGCCAGCAGGCCCGAAGGGGGTGGCTACACCTTC | CASRPEGGGYTF
once | - | TRBJ2-5 | TRBV5-4 | 14 | TGTGCCAGCAGCACACAGGTACTCCAAGAGACCCAGTACTTC | CASSTQVLQETQYF
once | - | TRBJ2-1 | TRBV19 | 14 | TGTGCCAGTAAGCCTCAGGGGACCTACAATGAGCAGTTCTTC | CASKPQGTYNEQFF
- | - | TRBJ1-1 | TRBV7-9 | 14 | TGTGCCAGCAGCCTGGGACGGGGAGACACTGAAGCTTTCTTT | CASSLGRGDTEAFF
- | - | TRBJ2-3 | TRBV11-3 | 15 | TGTGCCAGCAGCTTAGGTGGGGGAAACACAGATACGCAGTATTTT | CASSLGGGNTDTQYF
- | - | TRBJ1-1 | TRBV2 | 12 | TGTGCCAGGGTGGCGGTGGACACTGAAGCTTTCTTT | CARVAVDTEAFF
- | - | TRBJ1-5 | TRBV6-6 | 16 | TGTGCCAGCAGTTACTCTGGGGGAGGCCCGGCTCAGCCCCAGCATTTT | CASSYSGGGPAQPQHF
- | - | TRBJ2-3 | TRBV3-1/TRBV3-2 | 15 | TGTGCCAGCAGCCAAGGGCCGGGGCGCACAGATACGCAGTATTTT | CASSQGPGRTDTQYF